This T cell receptor beta chain was recovered during a study of blood T cell repertoires in COVID-19. About the study: From the United States, Italy and Spain came samples of acute and convalescent COVID-19. PBMCs, B-cell-depleted T cells, or T cells were the source of the cDNA or gDNA that made up the material.

V shed 3 bases and J shed 8 bases, with 14 bases lying between them. Germline CDR1 is SGHRS and CDR2 is YFSETQ. There are 13 residues in the CDR3. In the study's own analysis: Estimated nucleated cell counts came from reference gene primer amplification. Some clones are missing from TCRdb's copy, which holds only in-frame ones; the method was immunoSEQ multiplex PCR. V, J and clone size are taken as reported in that table, and D and trimming were inferred from the DNA itself. The table shows 110,000 to 150,000 clones, with 85% to 90% occurring only once. The chain is built from TRBV5-1 and TRBJ1-1; TRBD1 is a possible D gene (6 bases). The sequence came from an elderly woman with acute or convalescent COVID-19. Sample: peripheral blood. In nucleotides, the CDR3 is TGCGCCAGCAGCTCACAGGGAGCGGGAGAAGCTTTCTTT. It translates to CASSSQGAGEAFF.